One and the same sample provided the 20 T cell receptor beta chains below, sequenced in a study of cytomegalovirus exposure and HLA in healthy donors. PCR involved 60 Vbeta and 13 Jbeta primers. Sequencing used immunoSEQ multiplex PCR; TCRdb keeps in-frame clones, though not all of them. The data contain around 180,000 clones, around 80% of them singletons. Sample: PBMCs. The receptors here all came from a woman in her 40s in good health and CMV-seronegative.

The rearrangement joins TRBV7-9 to TRBJ1-2; D uncertain. The CDR3 extends over 14 amino acids. Germline values: CDR1 SEHNR, CDR2 FQNEAQ (reference sequence). V gave up 5 bases and J gave up 2 bases, with 12 bases separating them. The CDR3 DNA reads TGTGCCAGCAGCCCCGCCGAGGGAAACTATGGCTACACCTTC. This gives the protein CASSPAEGNYGYTF. Combining the CDR3 with reference TRBV7-9 and TRBJ1-2 gives the whole variable domain DTGVSQNPRHKITKRGQNVTFRCDPISEHNRLYWYRQTLGQGPEFLTYFQNEAQLEKSRLLSDRFSAERPKGSFSTLEIQRTEQGDSAMYLCASSPAEGNYGYTFGSGTRLTVV.

V is TRBV6-5 and J is TRBJ2-7; possibly TRBD2 for D (6 bases). V lost 7 bases, J lost 7 bases, and 17 bases lay in between. This CDR3 region has 13 residues. CDR1 MNHEY and CDR2 SVGAGI come from the germline V gene. DNA of the CDR3: TGTGCCAGCAACAAGGGACTCGGTGGTGAGCAGTACTTC. This codes for CASNKGLGGEQYF.

This sequence joins TRBV5-1 and TRBJ1-5, with D tentatively TRBD1 (5 bases). The germline gives CDR1 SGHRS, CDR2 YFSETQ. V lost 8 bases and J 0 bases, leaving 12 bases between the germline ends. The CDR3 runs to 14 residues. The CDR3 region is CARPHRYSNQPQHF. The CDR3 nucleotides read TGCGCCAGGCCTCACAGGTATAGCAATCAGCCCCAGCATTTT.

The chain couples TRBV7-9 to TRBJ1-2, with D unclear. From germline, CDR1 is SEHNR and CDR2 FQNEAQ (reference sequence). This CDR3 spans 14 amino acids. V shed 3 bases and J shed 3 bases, with 11 bases lying between them. CDR3 coding DNA: TGTGCCAGCAGCTTTGCGGAGGCAGACTATGGCTACACCTTC. Amino acid sequence: CASSFAEADYGYTF.

This clone has just a few counts. The rearrangement joins TRBV14 to TRBJ1-2; 7 nucleotides line up with TRBD1. The length of the CDR3 is 15 residues. V gave up 3 bases and J gave up 8 bases; unmatched junction bases: 12. From germline, CDR1 is SGHDN and CDR2 FVKESK. CDR3 loop: CASSHMDRPSRGYTF. The DNA for the CDR3 is TGTGCCAGCAGCCACATGGACAGGCCGTCGAGGGGCTACACCTTC. The full variable domain, completed using reference TRBV14 and TRBJ1-2, is EAGVTQFPSHSVIEKGQTVTLRCDPISGHDNLYWYRRVMGKEIKFLLHFVKESKQDESGMPNNRFLAERTGGTYSTLKVQPAELEDSGVYFCASSHMDRPSRGYTFGSGTRLTVV.

This clone turned up a few times. The V gene is TRBV2, the J gene TRBJ2-7; 12 bases align to TRBD2. The CDR3 has 14 amino acids. V was clipped by 8 bases and J by 2 bases; unmatched bases: 4. Per germline, CDR1 SNHLY and CDR2 FYNNEI. CDR3 protein: CASGLAGGAYEQYF. DNA of the CDR3: TGTGCCAGCGGGCTAGCGGGAGGGGCCTACGAGCAGTACTTC.

This sequence joins TRBV5-4 and TRBJ2-5; weak D call: TRBD2 (5 bases). Trimming pared 0 bases from V and 1 base from J, leaving 7 bases between. CDR1 SGHNT and CDR2 YYREEE come from the germline V gene (reference sequence). The CDR3 length is 14 residues. CDR3 in DNA: TGTGCCAGCAGCTTGGTTGGAGGCCAAGAGACCCAGTACTTC. This translates into CASSLVGGQETQYF.

This sequence joins TRBV28 and TRBJ1-4; 7 bases align to TRBD1. This CDR3 has 15 residues. CDR1 is MDHEN and CDR2 is SYDVKM in the germline V gene. The V and J ends lost 3 bases and 7 bases, in that order; junction bases with no gene match: 8. The CDR3 DNA reads TGTGCCAGCAGTTTCCCAAAGACAGGGACTGAAAAACTGTTTTTT. Translation gives CASSFPKTGTEKLFF.

The V and J genes are TRBV7-9 and TRBJ2-3; D not certain. Germline V gene lookup returns CDR1 SEHNR and CDR2 FQNEAQ (reference sequence). The CDR3 is 11 amino acids. The germline V and J ends were trimmed by 5 bases and 3 bases, with 3 bases remaining between them. The CDR3 sequence is CASSPTDTQYF. DNA of the CDR3: TGTGCCAGCAGCCCAACAGATACGCAGTATTTT. Using reference TRBV7-9 and TRBJ2-3 for the parts outside the CDR3, the full variable domain is DTGVSQNPRHKITKRGQNVTFRCDPISEHNRLYWYRQTLGQGPEFLTYFQNEAQLEKSRLLSDRFSAERPKGSFSTLEIQRTEQGDSAMYLCASSPTDTQYFGPGTRLTVL.

This clone appeared a single time. V and J are TRBV15 and TRBJ2-5, with 7 bases aligning to TRBD2. The closer fit of TRBJ2-7 to the DNA end suggests the J call may be wrong. This CDR3 is built from 14 residues. Germline V gene data show CDR1 as LNHNV and CDR2 as YYDKDF (reference sequence). In DNA form, the CDR3 reads TGTGCCACCAGCGGAGCGGGACTCTCCTACGAGCAGTACTTC. Its translation is CATSGAGLSYEQYF.

The CDR3 DNA follows: TGCGCCAGCAGCTCGACTAGCGGGAGTGAGAGATGGAACACCGGGGAGCTGTTTTTT. Encoded protein: CASSSTSGSERWNTGELFF. This chain connects TRBV5-1 to TRBJ2-2, with 12 bases fitting TRBD2. Germline V gives CDR1 SGHRS, CDR2 YFSETQ. V lost 3 bases and J lost 1; bases outside the gene matches: 10. The CDR3 is 19 residues long. Combining the CDR3 with reference TRBV5-1 and TRBJ2-2 gives the whole variable domain KAGVTQTPRYLIKTRGQQVTLSCSPISGHRSVSWYQQTPGQGLQFLFEYFSETQRNKGNFPGRFSGRQFSNSRSEMNVSTLELGDSALYLCASSSTSGSERWNTGELFFGEGSRLTVL.

The V call is TRBV7-8, the J call TRBJ1-1, with D perhaps TRBD1 (6 bases). Germline V lookup: CDR1 SGHVS, CDR2 FQNEAQ. The length of the CDR3 is 13 residues. V lost 7 bases and J 6 bases, leaving 15 bases between the germline ends. In DNA form, the CDR3 reads TGTGCCAGCACCGTTCTGCAGGGGTCTGAAGCTTTCTTT. Translating gives CASTVLQGSEAFF.

DNA for the CDR3: TGTGCCAGCAGCAGCCGGGACAACTACGAGCAGTACTTC. Amino acid sequence: CASSSRDNYEQYF. The chain has TRBV7-6 and TRBJ2-7; a possible D gene is TRBD1 (6 bases). Trimming left V 5 bases short and J 3 bases short, with 11 bases between. Germline V gene data show CDR1 as SGHVS and CDR2 as FNYEAQ. The CDR3 sequence is 13 residues long.

The chain has TRBV5-1 and TRBJ2-3; 10 bases map to TRBD2. The germline gives CDR1 SGHRS, CDR2 YFSETQ. CDR3 size: 15 residues. J gave up 1 base and V 4 bases, and 3 bases lay outside the gene matches. This CDR3 reads CASSPGTSGTDTQYF. DNA for the CDR3: TGCGCCAGCAGCCCGGGGACTAGCGGCACAGATACGCAGTATTTT.

The chain links TRBV12-5 to TRBJ2-1, with TRBD1 as a possible D gene (7 bases). CDR1 is LGHNT and CDR2 is FRNRAP in the germline V gene. V was pared by 5 bases and J by 7 bases, with 21 bases between. The CDR3 is 16 residues long. CDR3 nucleotide sequence: TGTGCTAGTGGTCCAGGGGGGTACACCCGGCAAAATGAGCAGTTCTTC. This codes for CASGPGGYTRQNEQFF.

This chain uses TRBV6-1 with TRBJ1-2; possibly TRBD1 for D (6 bases). In germline, CDR1 is MNHNS, CDR2 SASEGT. The CDR3 runs to 13 residues. Trimming removed 2 bases at V and 8 bases at J, with 12 bases between. In DNA, the CDR3 is TGTGCCAGCAGTGAAACAGGGCAGTGGGGCTACACCTTC. Protein sequence: CASSETGQWGYTF.

The CDR3 sequence: CASSPGTGGEDGYTF. The CDR3 DNA is TGTGCCAGCAGCCCTGGGACAGGGGGAGAGGATGGCTACACCTTC. The chain employs TRBV7-9 and TRBJ1-2, with 11 bases fitting TRBD1. The CDR3 covers 15 residues. With 5 bases clipped from V and 6 bases from J, the junction kept 8 bases outside the gene matches. Germline lookup yields CDR1 SEHNR and CDR2 FQNEAQ (reference sequence).

The CDR3 bases are TGTGCCAGCAGCTTGTTTGGGAGGGGGACAACTAATGAAAAACTGTTTTTT. The encoded protein is CASSLFGRGTTNEKLFF. V and J are TRBV7-2 and TRBJ1-4; possibly TRBD1 for D (6 bases). The germline CDR1 and CDR2 sequences are SGHTA and FQGNSA. Trimming left V 3 bases short and J 0 bases short, with 14 bases between. The CDR3 loop spans 17 amino acids.

Details on this clone: Other DNA sequences of this sample code for an identical CDR3. The chain carries TRBV19 and TRBJ1-5; no firm D call. The V end was cut by 5 bases, the J end by 2 bases, with 4 bases between. Germline CDR1 and CDR2: LNHDA and SQIVND (reference sequence). The CDR3 is made up of 12 amino acids. CDR3 sequence reads: CASSQGNQPQHF. The CDR3 nucleotides are TGTGCCAGTAGTCAGGGCAATCAGCCCCAGCATTTT. The full variable domain, its missing parts supplied by reference TRBV19 and TRBJ1-5, is DGGITQSPKYLFRKEGQNVTLSCEQNLNHDAMYWYRQDPGQGLRLIYYSQIVNDFQKGDIAEGYSVSREKKESFPLTVTSAQKNPTAFYLCASSQGNQPQHFGDGTRLSIL.

The V gene is TRBV7-6, the J gene TRBJ2-1, with TRBD2 identical over 12 bases. The germline gives CDR1 SGHVS, CDR2 FNYEAQ. The CDR3 extends over 16 amino acids. The V gene end was trimmed by 5 bases and the J gene end by 9 bases; junction bases not matched to a gene: 11. For the CDR3, the DNA is TGTGCCAGCAGCCCCCCGGGACTAGCGGGTATACGTGAGCAGTTCTTC. Protein sequence: CASSPPGLAGIREQFF.